Presented here are 21 T cell receptor beta chains from one specimen sequenced in a study of a mutant IDH1 vaccine in newly diagnosed glioma. The data were produced by immunoSEQ multiplex PCR, yet TCRdb's version contains in-frame clones alone and is incomplete. This sample has 25,000 to 40,000 clones, with more than 75% found just once. No antigens are known for them. The sample's time point: week 35, safety follow-up. Each dose of the vaccine consisted of 300 ug of mutant IDH1 20-mer peptide, with topical imiquimod. The sequencing here drew on PBMCs, taken from a glioma patient whose treatment included an IDH1 peptide vaccine. These receptors came from a young man with glioma.

This rearrangement joins TRBV6-5 to TRBJ2-6, with 7 bases that match TRBD2. Germline CDR1 is MNHEY and CDR2 is SVGAGI. The CDR3 totals 16 residues. V shed 0 bases and J 1 base; nucleotides not matched to a gene: 0. CDR3 region: CASSYSSGSGANVLTF. The CDR3, as DNA: TGTGCCAGCAGTTACTCTAGCGGGTCTGGGGCCAACGTCCTGACTTTC.

This chain connects TRBV19 to TRBJ2-7; possible D gene TRBD2, 6 bases. Germline CDR1 LNHDA, CDR2 SQIVND (reference sequence). V lost 5 bases and J 3 bases, leaving 17 bases between the germline ends. The length of the CDR3 is 15 residues. The CDR3 region is CASSPGDTRIYEQYF. CDR3 sequence (DNA): TGTGCCAGTAGTCCGGGAGACACGAGGATCTACGAGCAGTACTTC.

There are a few counts of this clone. The chain uses TRBV10-3 and TRBJ1-3, with a possible D match to TRBD1 (5 bases). V was pared by 11 bases and J by 2 bases, with 16 bases between. There are 14 residues in the CDR3. Germline V lookup: CDR1 ENHRY, CDR2 SYGVKD. CDR3 sequence reads: CAADPRGAGNTIYF. CDR3 coding DNA: TGTGCCGCTGATCCGAGGGGAGCTGGAAACACCATATATTTT.

The rearrangement joins TRBV4-1 to TRBJ1-5, with a possible D match to TRBD1 (6 bases). Germline CDR1 MGHRA, CDR2 YSYEKL. This CDR3 has 17 amino acids. Between the trimmed V and J ends, which lost 3 bases and 0 bases, there was a span of 15 bases. The CDR3 protein is CASSHSLGGHSNQPQHF. CDR3 DNA: TGCGCCAGCAGCCACTCCCTTGGGGGCCATAGCAATCAGCCCCAGCATTTT.

CDR3 amino acids: CASSLIYEQYF. In nucleotides, the CDR3 is TGTGCCAGCAGCTTGATTTACGAGCAGTACTTC. The chain joins TRBV5-6 to TRBJ2-7; D call uncertain. From germline, CDR1 is SGHDT and CDR2 YYEEEE. This CDR3 region has 11 residues. Trimming cost V 1 base and J 4 bases, with 3 bases left between them.

The chain employs TRBV7-9 and TRBJ1-4; D is ambiguous. V lost 2 bases, J lost 16 bases, and 20 bases lay in between. Germline CDR1 SEHNR, CDR2 FQNEAQ (reference sequence). The CDR3 has 14 residues. This chain's CDR3 is CASSLLSPLRTGFF. The CDR3 DNA follows: TGTGCCAGCAGCTTACTGAGCCCGCTCCGTACCGGGTTTTTT.

The chain links TRBV4-1 to TRBJ2-1; TRBD2 matches at 8 bases. From germline, CDR1 is MGHRA and CDR2 YSYEKL. This CDR3 contains 15 residues. Germline trimming cut 1 base from V and 4 bases from J; bases unmatched to any gene: 3. CDR3 residues: CASSQGSSGYNEQFF. Here the CDR3 DNA reads TGCGCCAGCAGCCAAGGTTCTAGCGGGTACAATGAGCAGTTCTTC.

This chain uses TRBV2 with TRBJ1-2, with a tentative D call TRBD1 (6 bases). The CDR3 has 15 amino acids. CDR1 and CDR2 (germline): SNHLY, FYNNEI. Trimming took 6 bases from V and 8 from J, leaving 22 bases between them. This chain's CDR3 is CASSGGGGAVIGYTF. The CDR3 nucleotides read TGTGCCAGCAGCGGCGGGGGGGGCGCGGTGATCGGCTACACCTTC.

J is TRBJ1-5 and V is TRBV7-2; TRBD1 matches at 10 bases. In germline, CDR1 is SGHTA, CDR2 FQGNSA. This CDR3 contains 16 residues. Germline trimming cut 1 base from V and 9 bases from J; bases unmatched to any gene: 9. DNA of the CDR3: TGTGCCAGCAGCTTAGTGACTGGGACAGGGGTGGGGCCCCAGCATTTT. Amino acids: CASSLVTGTGVGPQHF.

The chain uses TRBV5-4 and TRBJ2-3, with 9 nucleotides matching TRBD2. The CDR3 is 15 amino acids. The germline V gene encodes CDR1 SGHNT and CDR2 YYREEE (reference sequence). Unmatched junction bases numbered 10, after V lost 4 bases and J lost 7 bases. For the CDR3, the DNA is TGTGCCAGCAGCGGGGGGTTAGCGGGAGTGAATACGCAGTATTTT. This encodes CASSGGLAGVNTQYF.

This chain connects TRBV4-1 to TRBJ1-1; maybe TRBD1 (6 bases). Looked up from germline, CDR1 is MGHRA and CDR2 is YSYEKL. Trimming removed 0 bases from V and 4 bases from J, with 9 bases in between. This CDR3 region has 14 residues. This CDR3 is CASSQDPGATEAFF. The CDR3 DNA sequence: TGCGCCAGCAGCCAAGATCCAGGGGCCACTGAAGCTTTCTTT.

The J gene is TRBJ2-3, the V gene TRBV15, with TRBD2 identical over 9 bases. The junction had 7 bases not matched to a gene; V was cut back by 0 bases and J by 6 bases. The CDR3 contains 16 residues. CDR1 and CDR2 from the germline V gene are LNHNV and YYDKDF (reference sequence). CDR3 DNA: TGTGCCACCAGCAGAGATTCGGCGGGAGGGCTGGATACGCAGTATTTT. As protein: CATSRDSAGGLDTQYF.

The chain has TRBV25-1 and TRBJ2-5; D possibly corresponds to TRBD2 (5 bases). CDR1 is MGHDK and CDR2 is SYGVNS in the germline V gene. V was cut by 3 bases and J by 1 base, with 12 bases left in between. The CDR3 contains 15 residues. DNA of the CDR3: TGTGCCAGCAGTGATCTGGCGGGCCCCCAAGAGACCCAGTACTTC. This codes for CASSDLAGPQETQYF.

This clone was observed a handful of times. In DNA form, the CDR3 reads TGCGCCAGCAGCTCAAGTGGACTTGGCGAAAAACTGTTTTTT. Residues: CASSSSGLGEKLFF. V and J are TRBV4-1 and TRBJ1-4; D is unclear. Looked up from germline, CDR1 is MGHRA and CDR2 is YSYEKL. V gave up 5 bases and J gave up 8 bases, with 15 bases separating them. This CDR3 comprises 14 residues.

This clone was observed a few times. This chain connects TRBV30 to TRBJ1-1, with a possible D match to TRBD1 (6 bases). V was pared by 6 bases and J by 1 base, with 12 bases between. There are 13 residues in the CDR3. Germline V lookup: CDR1 GTSNPN, CDR2 SVGIG (reference sequence). The CDR3 reads CACGGTKNTEAFF. The CDR3 DNA follows: TGTGCCTGCGGGGGGACAAAGAACACTGAAGCTTTCTTT.

This clone showed up just once. The rearrangement links TRBV5-6 to TRBJ1-3; D not certain. CDR1 and CDR2 from the germline V gene are SGHDT and YYEEEE. V lost 0 bases and J 4 bases, leaving 8 bases between the germline ends. The CDR3 spans 14 residues. The CDR3 sequence: CASSLGQSGNTIYF. DNA of the CDR3: TGTGCCAGCAGCTTGGGGCAGAGCGGAAACACCATATATTTT.

V and J are TRBV7-9 and TRBJ2-7; TRBD2 matches at 13 bases. This CDR3 contains 17 residues. The V and J ends lost 1 base and 5 bases, in that order; junction bases with no gene match: 8. Germline CDR1 and CDR2: SEHNR and FQNEAQ (reference sequence). The CDR3 coding sequence is TGTGCCAGCAGCTTAGGGACTAGCGGGAGTTCCGTGAACGAGCAGTACTTC. As protein: CASSLGTSGSSVNEQYF.

On this clone itself: Just one base apart from a much larger clone, this may be a read error. The same CDR3 is also encoded by other DNA sequences in this sample. The chain is built from TRBV20-1 and TRBJ1-1, with no clear D. There are 11 residues in the CDR3. V dropped 3 bases and J dropped 1 base, with 3 bases sitting between them. The V gene's germline CDR1 is DFQATT and CDR2 SNEGSKA (reference sequence). DNA of the CDR3: TGCAGTGCTAGCAAGAACACTGAAGCTTTCTTT. It yields the protein CSASKNTEAFF.

The chain joins TRBV25-1 to TRBJ1-1; no firm D call. Trimming took off 3 bases at V and 0 bases at J, with 8 bases between the two ends. The CDR3 length is 14 residues. Germline V lookup: CDR1 MGHDK, CDR2 SYGVNS. In nucleotides, the CDR3 is TGTGCCAGCAGTGAGAGTGGCGTGAACACTGAAGCTTTCTTT. Translated: CASSESGVNTEAFF.

V gene TRBV6-5 combines with J gene TRBJ2-5, with D perhaps TRBD1 (6 bases). Between the trimmed V and J ends, which lost 4 bases and 4 bases, there was a span of 19 bases. CDR1 is MNHEY, CDR2 SVGAGI, per germline. This CDR3 has 16 amino acids. CDR3 DNA sequence: TGTGCCAGCAGTTCAGGGACAACCATAGGGACAGAGACCCAGTACTTC. Amino acids: CASSSGTTIGTETQYF.

This clone turned up a few times. V is TRBV5-1 and J is TRBJ1-2; 10 positions match TRBD1. Germline lookup yields CDR1 SGHRS and CDR2 YFSETQ. The trim removed 3 bases at V and 4 bases at J, leaving 3 bases unmatched. There are 14 residues in the CDR3. The CDR3 nucleotides are TGCGCCAGCAGCTCCGGGACAGGGGCCTATGGCTACACCTTC. Translating it yields CASSSGTGAYGYTF.